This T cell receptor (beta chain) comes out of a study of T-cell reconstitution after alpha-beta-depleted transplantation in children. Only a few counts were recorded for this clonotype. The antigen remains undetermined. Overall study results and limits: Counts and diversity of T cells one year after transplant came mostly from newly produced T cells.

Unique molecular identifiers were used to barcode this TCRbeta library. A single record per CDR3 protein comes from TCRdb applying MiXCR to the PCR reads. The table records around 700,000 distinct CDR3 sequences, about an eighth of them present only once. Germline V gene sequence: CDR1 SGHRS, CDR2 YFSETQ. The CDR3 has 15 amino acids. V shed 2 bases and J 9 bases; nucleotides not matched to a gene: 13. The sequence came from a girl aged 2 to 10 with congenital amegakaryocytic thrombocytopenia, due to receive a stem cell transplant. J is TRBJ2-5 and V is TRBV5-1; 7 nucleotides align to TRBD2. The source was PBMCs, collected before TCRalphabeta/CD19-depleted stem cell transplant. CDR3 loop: CASSFDSGRLGAQYF. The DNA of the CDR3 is TGCGCCAGCAGCTTTGATAGCGGGCGGCTGGGGGCCCAGTACTTC.